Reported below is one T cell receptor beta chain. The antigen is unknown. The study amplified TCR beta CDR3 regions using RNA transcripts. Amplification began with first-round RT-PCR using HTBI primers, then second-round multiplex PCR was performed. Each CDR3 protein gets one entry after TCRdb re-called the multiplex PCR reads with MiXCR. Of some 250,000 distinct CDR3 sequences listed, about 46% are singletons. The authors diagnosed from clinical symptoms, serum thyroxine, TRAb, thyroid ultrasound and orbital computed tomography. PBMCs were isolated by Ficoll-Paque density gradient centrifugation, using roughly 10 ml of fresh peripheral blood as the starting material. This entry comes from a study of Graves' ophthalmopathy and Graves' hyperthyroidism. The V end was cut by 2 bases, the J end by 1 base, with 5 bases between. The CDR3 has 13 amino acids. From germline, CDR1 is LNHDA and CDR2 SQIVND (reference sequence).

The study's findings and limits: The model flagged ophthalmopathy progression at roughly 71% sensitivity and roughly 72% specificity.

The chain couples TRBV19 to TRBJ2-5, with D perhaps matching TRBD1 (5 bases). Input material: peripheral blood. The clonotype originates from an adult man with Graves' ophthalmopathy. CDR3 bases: TGTGCCAGTAGTATAACAGGCCAAGAGACCCAGTACTTC. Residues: CASSITGQETQYF.